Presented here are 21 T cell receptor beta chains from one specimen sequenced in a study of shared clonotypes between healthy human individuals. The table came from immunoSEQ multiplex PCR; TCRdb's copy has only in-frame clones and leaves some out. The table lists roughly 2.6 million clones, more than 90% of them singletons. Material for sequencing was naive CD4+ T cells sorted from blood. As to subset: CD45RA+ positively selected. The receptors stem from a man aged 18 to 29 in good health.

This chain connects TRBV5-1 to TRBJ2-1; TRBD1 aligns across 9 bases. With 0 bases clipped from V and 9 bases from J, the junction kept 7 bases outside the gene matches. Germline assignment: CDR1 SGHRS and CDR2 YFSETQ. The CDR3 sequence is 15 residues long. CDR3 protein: CASSLGRTGVSEQFF. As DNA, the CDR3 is TGCGCCAGCAGCTTGGGGAGGACAGGGGTGAGTGAGCAGTTCTTC.

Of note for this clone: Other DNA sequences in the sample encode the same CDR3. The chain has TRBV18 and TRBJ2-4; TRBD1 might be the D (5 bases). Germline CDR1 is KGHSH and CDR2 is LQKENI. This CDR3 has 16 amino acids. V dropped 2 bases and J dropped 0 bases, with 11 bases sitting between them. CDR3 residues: CASSPLAGLAKNIQYF. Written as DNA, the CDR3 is TGTGCCAGCTCACCATTGGCAGGGTTAGCCAAAAACATTCAGTACTTC.

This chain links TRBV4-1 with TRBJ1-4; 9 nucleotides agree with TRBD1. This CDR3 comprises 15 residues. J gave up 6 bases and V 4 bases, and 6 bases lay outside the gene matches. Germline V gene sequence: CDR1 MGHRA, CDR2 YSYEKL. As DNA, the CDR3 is TGCGCCAGCAGCCGAGAACAGGGGGCATATGAAAAACTGTTTTTT. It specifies CASSREQGAYEKLFF.

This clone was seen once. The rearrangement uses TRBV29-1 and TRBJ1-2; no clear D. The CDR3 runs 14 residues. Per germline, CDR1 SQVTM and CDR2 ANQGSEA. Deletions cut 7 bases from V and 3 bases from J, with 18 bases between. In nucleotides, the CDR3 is TGCAGCGCCCTGTGGGAGGGCACCTACTATGGCTACACCTTC. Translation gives CSALWEGTYYGYTF.

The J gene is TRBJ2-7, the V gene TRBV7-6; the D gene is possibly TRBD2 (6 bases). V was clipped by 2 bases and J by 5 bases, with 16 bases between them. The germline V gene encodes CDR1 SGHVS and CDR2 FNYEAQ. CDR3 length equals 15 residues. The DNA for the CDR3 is TGTGCCAGCAGCTTAAGCCCCCAACTAGCCCACGAGCAGTACTTC. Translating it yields CASSLSPQLAHEQYF.

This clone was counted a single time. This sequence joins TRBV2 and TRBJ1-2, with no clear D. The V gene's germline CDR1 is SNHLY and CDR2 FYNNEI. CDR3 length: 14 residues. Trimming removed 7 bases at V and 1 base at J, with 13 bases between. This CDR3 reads CASNPQILNYGYTF. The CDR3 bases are TGTGCCAGCAATCCACAAATTCTTAACTATGGCTACACCTTC.

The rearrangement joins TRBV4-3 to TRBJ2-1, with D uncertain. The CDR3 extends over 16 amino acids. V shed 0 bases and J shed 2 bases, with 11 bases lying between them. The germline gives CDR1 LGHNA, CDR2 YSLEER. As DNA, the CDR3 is TGCGCCAGCAGCCAAGATTTTAGCATCCCCTACAATGAGCAGTTCTTC. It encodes CASSQDFSIPYNEQFF.

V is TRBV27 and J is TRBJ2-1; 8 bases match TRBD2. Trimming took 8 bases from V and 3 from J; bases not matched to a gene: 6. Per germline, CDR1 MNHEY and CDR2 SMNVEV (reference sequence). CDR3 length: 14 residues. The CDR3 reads CASERRGGYNEQFF. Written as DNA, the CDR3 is TGTGCCAGCGAGCGACGGGGGGGCTACAATGAGCAGTTCTTC.

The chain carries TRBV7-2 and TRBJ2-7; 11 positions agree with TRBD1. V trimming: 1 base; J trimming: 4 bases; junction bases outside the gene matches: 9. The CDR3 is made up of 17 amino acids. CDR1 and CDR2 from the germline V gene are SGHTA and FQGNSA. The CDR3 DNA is TGTGCCAGCAGCTTAGTTCAGACCGGGACAGGGGGTTACGAGCAGTACTTC. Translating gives CASSLVQTGTGGYEQYF.

The CDR3 DNA reads TGTGCCAGTAGTACGGGACTAGCTGCCCAAGAGACCCAGTACTTC. This codes for CASSTGLAAQETQYF. The chain carries TRBV19 and TRBJ2-5; TRBD2 aligns across 9 bases. The CDR3 has 15 amino acids. Germline V gives CDR1 LNHDA, CDR2 SQIVND (reference sequence). J was trimmed by 1 base and V by 4 bases; bases with no gene match: 4.

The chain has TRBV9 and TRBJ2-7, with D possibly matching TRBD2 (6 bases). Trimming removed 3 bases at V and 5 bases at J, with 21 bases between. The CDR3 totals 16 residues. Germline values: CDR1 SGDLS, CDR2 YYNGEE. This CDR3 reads CASSAQGGGSHNEQYF. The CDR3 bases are TGTGCCAGCAGCGCCCAGGGTGGGGGGAGTCACAACGAGCAGTACTTC.

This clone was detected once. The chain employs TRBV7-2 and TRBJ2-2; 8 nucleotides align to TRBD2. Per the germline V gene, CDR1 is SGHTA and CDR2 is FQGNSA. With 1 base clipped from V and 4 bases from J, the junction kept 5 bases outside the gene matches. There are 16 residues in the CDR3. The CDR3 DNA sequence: TGTGCCAGCAGCTTAGTTGCGGGAGGTGTCACCGGGGAGCTGTTTTTT. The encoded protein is CASSLVAGGVTGELFF.

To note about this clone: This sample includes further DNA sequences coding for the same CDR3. The CDR3 spells CASSPGGTNEKLFF. The CDR3 nucleotides read TGTGCCAGCAGCCCCGGGGGTACAAATGAAAAACTGTTTTTT. J is TRBJ1-4 and V is TRBV5-4; D might be TRBD1 (5 bases). The CDR3 is 14 residues long. Germline CDR1 reads SGHNT; CDR2 reads YYREEE (reference sequence). With 4 bases removed from V and 5 bases from J, the gap between germline ends came to 12 bases.

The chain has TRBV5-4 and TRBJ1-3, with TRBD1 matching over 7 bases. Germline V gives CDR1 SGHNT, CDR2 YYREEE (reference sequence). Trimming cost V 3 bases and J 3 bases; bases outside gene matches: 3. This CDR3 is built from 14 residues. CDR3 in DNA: TGTGCCAGCAGCTCCGGACAGGATGGAAACACCATATATTTT. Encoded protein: CASSSGQDGNTIYF.

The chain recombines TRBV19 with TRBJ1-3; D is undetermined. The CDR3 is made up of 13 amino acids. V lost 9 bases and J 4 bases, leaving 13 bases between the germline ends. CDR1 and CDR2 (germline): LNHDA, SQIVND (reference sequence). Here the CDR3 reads CASARGLGNTIYF. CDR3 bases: TGTGCCAGCGCCCGGGGATTGGGAAACACCATATATTTT.

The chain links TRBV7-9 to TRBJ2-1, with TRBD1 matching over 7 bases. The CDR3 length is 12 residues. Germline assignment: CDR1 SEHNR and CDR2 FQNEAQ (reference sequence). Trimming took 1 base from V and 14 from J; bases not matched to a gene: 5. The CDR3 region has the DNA TGTGCCAGCAGCTTAGGACAGGGTTCCGAGTTCTTC. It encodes CASSLGQGSEFF.

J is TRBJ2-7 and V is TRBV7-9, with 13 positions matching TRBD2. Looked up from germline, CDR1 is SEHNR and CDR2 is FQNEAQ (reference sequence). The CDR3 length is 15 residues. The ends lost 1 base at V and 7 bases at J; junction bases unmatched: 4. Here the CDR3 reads CASSLGTSGGFEQYF. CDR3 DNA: TGTGCCAGCAGCTTAGGGACTAGCGGGGGTTTTGAGCAGTACTTC.

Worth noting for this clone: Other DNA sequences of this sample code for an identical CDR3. Written as DNA, the CDR3 is TGTGCCAGCAGCCTTAATAGCAATCAGCCCCAGCATTTT. Amino acid sequence: CASSLNSNQPQHF. V usage is TRBV6-5 and J usage is TRBJ1-5; D gene ambiguous. The CDR3 extends over 13 amino acids. Germline V gene lookup returns CDR1 MNHEY and CDR2 SVGAGI. Trimming stripped 6 bases from V and 0 bases from J, with 6 bases between.

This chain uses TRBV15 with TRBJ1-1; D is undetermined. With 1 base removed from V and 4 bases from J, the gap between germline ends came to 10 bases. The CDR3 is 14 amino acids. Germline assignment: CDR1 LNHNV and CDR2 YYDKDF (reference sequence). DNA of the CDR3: TGTGCCACCAGCAGAGTTCGGGGTTTCACTGAAGCTTTCTTT. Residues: CATSRVRGFTEAFF.

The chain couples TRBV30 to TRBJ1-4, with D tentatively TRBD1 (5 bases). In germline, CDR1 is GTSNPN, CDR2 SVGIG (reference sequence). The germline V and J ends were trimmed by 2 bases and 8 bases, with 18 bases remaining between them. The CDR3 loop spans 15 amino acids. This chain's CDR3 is CAWSLTGASGEKLFF. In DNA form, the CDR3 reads TGTGCCTGGAGTCTAACTGGGGCCTCGGGGGAAAAACTGTTTTTT.

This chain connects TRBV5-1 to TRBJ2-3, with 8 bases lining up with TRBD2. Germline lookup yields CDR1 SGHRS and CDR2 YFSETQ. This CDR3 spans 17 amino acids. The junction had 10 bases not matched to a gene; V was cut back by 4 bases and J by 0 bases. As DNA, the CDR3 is TGCGCCAGCAGCGCTTTAGCGGGGAGTACTAGCACAGATACGCAGTATTTT. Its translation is CASSALAGSTSTDTQYF.